The present T cell receptor beta chain was sequenced within a study of Tregs in tolerant kidney transplant recipients. Study-wide findings and caveats: Validation in larger populations is needed because few patients were studied. The most relevant donor-specific Treg TCRbeta repertoire apparently came from expansion with activated donor B cells.

With respect to this clone: Its antigen is undetermined. Compared with germline, one end of the junction differs, possibly owing to a read error. Other DNA sequences from this sample encode an identical CDR3 as well.

The table came from immunoSEQ multiplex PCR; TCRdb's copy has only in-frame clones and leaves some out. The sample contains 15,000 to 20,000 clones, about three fifths of which appear only once. CDR3 length equals 14 residues. Germline CDR1 and CDR2: SGHRS and YFSETQ. The V call is TRBV5-1, the J call TRBJ1-1; D gene ambiguous. This clonotype was sampled from a human donor in good health. Sequences were obtained from Tregs from blood cultured with allogeneic cells. The chain's CDR3 is CASSLFGENTEAFF. The CDR3 coding sequence is TGCGCCAGTAGCTTGTTCGGGGAGAACACTGAAGCTTTCTTT. Supplemented by reference TRBV5-1 and TRBJ1-1, the full variable domain reads KAGVTQTPRYLIKTRGQQVTLSCSPISGHRSVSWYQQTPGQGLQFLFEYFSETQRNKGNFPGRFSGRQFSNSRSEMNVSTLELGDSALYLCASSLFGENTEAFFGQGTRLTVV.